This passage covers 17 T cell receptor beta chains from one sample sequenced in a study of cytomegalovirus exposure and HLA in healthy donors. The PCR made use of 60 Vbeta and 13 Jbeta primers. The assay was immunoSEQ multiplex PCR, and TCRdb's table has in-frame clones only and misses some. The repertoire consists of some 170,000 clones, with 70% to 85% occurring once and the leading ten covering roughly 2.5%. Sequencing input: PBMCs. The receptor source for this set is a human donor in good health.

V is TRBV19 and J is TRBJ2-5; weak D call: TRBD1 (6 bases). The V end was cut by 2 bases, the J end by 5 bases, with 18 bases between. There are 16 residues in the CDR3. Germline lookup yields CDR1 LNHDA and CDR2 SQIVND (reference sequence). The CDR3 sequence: CASSITQGLSGETQYF. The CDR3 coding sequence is TGTGCCAGTAGTATAACCCAGGGGTTATCGGGGGAGACCCAGTACTTC.

Written as DNA, the CDR3 is TGTGCCAGCAGCAAAGGGACAGGGGGCCACTACGAGCAGTACTTC. This encodes CASSKGTGGHYEQYF. The rearrangement uses TRBV21-1 and TRBJ2-7; TRBD1 is taken as the D call from the table, unchecked against the DNA. TRBV21-1 is a pseudogene segment. The CDR3 loop spans 15 amino acids.

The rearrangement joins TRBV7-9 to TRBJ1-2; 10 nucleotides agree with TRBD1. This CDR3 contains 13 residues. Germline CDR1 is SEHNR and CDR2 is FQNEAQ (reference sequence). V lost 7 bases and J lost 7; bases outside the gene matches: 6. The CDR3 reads CASTGQGVSGYTF. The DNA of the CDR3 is TGTGCCAGCACCGGACAGGGGGTGTCTGGCTACACCTTC.

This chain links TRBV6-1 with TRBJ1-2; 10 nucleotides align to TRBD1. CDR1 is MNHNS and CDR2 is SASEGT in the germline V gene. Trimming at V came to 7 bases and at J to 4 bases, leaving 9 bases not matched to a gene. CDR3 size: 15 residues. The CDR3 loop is CASNWDRGLTYGYTF. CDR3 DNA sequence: TGTGCCAGCAATTGGGACAGGGGATTAACCTATGGCTACACCTTC.

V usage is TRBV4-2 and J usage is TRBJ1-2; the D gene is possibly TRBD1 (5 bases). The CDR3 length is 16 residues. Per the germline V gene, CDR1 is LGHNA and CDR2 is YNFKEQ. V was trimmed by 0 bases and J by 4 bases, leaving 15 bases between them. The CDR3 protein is CASSQEPRAQFYGYTF. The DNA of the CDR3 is TGTGCCAGCAGCCAAGAACCCAGGGCCCAATTCTATGGCTACACCTTC.

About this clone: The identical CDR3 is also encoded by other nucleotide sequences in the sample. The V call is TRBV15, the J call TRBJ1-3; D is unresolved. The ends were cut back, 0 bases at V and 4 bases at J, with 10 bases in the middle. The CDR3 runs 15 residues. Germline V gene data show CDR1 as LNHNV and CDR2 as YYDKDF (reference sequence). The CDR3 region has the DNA TGTGCCACCAGCAGAGATCGGGATCCCGGAAACACCATATATTTT. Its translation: CATSRDRDPGNTIYF.

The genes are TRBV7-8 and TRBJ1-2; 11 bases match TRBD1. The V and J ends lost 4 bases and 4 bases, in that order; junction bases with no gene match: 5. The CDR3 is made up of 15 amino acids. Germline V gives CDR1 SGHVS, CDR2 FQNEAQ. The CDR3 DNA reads TGTGCCAGCAGCTATGGACAGGGGGCTGGCTATGGCTACACCTTC. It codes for CASSYGQGAGYGYTF.

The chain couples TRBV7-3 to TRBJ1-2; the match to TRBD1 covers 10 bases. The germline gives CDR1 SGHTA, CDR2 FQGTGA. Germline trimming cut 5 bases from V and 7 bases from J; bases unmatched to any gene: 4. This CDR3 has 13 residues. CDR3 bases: TGTGCCAGCAGCCGAGACAGGGGGCTTGGCTACACCTTC. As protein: CASSRDRGLGYTF.

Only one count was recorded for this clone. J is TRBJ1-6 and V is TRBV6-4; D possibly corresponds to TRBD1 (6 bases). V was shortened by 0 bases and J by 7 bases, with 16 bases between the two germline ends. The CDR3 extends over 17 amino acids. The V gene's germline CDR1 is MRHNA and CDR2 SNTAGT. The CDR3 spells CASSDSKGAGVNSPLHF. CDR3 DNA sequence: TGTGCCAGCAGTGACTCGAAGGGTGCAGGGGTGAATTCACCCCTCCACTTT.

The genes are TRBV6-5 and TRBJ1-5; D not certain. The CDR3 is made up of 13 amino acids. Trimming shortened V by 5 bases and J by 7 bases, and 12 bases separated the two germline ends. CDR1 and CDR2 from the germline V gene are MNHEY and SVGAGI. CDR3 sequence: CASSGMPGQPQHF. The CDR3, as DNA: TGTGCCAGCAGTGGAATGCCGGGACAGCCCCAGCATTTT.

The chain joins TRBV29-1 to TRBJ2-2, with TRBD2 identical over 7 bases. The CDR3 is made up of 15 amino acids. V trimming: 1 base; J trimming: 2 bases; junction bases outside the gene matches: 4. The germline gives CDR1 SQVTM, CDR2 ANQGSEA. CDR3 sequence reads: CSVEGGGGNTGELFF. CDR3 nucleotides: TGCAGCGTTGAAGGCGGGGGAGGTAACACCGGGGAGCTGTTTTTT.

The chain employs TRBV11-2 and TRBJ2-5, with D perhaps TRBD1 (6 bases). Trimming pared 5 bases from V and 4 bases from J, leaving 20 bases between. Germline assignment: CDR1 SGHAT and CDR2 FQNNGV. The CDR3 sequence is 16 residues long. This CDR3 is CASSPTGPAPTETQYF. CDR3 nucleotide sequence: TGTGCCAGCAGCCCGACAGGCCCGGCCCCGACAGAGACCCAGTACTTC.

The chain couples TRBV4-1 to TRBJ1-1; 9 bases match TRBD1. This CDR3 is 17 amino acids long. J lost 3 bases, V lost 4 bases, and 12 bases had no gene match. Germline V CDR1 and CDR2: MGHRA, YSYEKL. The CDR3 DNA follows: TGCGCCAGCAGCCCAGGTGGGGGGACAGGGATTTACACTGAAGCTTTCTTT. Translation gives CASSPGGGTGIYTEAFF.

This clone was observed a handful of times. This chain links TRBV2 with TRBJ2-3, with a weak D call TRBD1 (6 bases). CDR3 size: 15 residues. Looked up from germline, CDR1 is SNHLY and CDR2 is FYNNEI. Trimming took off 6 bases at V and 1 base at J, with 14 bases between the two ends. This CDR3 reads CASRPGTQRTDTQYF. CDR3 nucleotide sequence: TGTGCCAGCAGGCCCGGGACACAACGCACAGATACGCAGTATTTT.

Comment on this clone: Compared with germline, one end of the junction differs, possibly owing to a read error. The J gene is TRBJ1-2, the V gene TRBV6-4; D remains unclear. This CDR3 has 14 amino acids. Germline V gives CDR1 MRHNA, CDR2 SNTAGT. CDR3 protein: CASSYSPANYGYTF. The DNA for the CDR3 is TGTGCCAGCAGTTACTCCCCGGCTAACTATGGCTACACCTTC.

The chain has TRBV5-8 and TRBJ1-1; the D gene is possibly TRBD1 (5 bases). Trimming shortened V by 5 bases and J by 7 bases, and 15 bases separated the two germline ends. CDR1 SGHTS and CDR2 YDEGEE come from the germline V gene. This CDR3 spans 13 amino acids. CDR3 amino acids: CASRRTGGSEAFF. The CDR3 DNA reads TGTGCCAGCAGACGGACGGGGGGGAGTGAAGCTTTCTTT.

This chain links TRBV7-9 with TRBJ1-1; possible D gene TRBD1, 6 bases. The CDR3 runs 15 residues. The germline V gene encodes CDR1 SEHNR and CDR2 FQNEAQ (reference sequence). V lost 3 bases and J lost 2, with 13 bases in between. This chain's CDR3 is CASSFLGQPNTEAFF. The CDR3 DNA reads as TGTGCCAGCAGCTTCCTCGGACAGCCAAACACTGAAGCTTTCTTT. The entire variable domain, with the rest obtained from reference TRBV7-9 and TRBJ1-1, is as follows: DTGVSQNPRHKITKRGQNVTFRCDPISEHNRLYWYRQTLGQGPEFLTYFQNEAQLEKSRLLSDRFSAERPKGSFSTLEIQRTEQGDSAMYLCASSFLGQPNTEAFFGQGTRLTVV.